One sample yielded the 8 T cell receptor beta chains listed below, sequenced in a study of T cell responses to AZD1222 COVID-19 vaccine (dated by TCRdb to the early 2020s). Libraries were constructed by the immunoSEQ multiplex PCR assay. As stored in TCRdb, this immuneACCESS dataset retains in-frame rearrangements with V and J assigned. A fraction of the clones does not appear; measured against another copy, unresolved V genes explain less than half of the discrepancy, and the remainder lacks a known reason. The sample data list approximately 100,000 clones, and 70% to 90% of these were observed just once. The top ten clonotypes cover over 15% of the sample. This sample's time point label indicates: baseline before first vaccination. The sequencing used peripheral blood, collected on day 0 of AZD1222 vaccination. Every receptor here comes from an adult in good health.

The V gene is TRBV7-7, the J gene TRBJ1-1, with D hard to call. Germline values: CDR1 SSHAT, CDR2 FNYEAQ (reference sequence). With 2 bases removed from V and 5 bases from J, the gap between germline ends came to 18 bases. CDR3 length: 16 amino acids. The CDR3 loop is CASSLLGKNRTTEAFF. The CDR3 region has the DNA TGTGCCAGCAGCTTACTAGGTAAGAACCGCACGACTGAAGCTTTCTTT.

This chain links TRBV18 with TRBJ1-5, with D uncertain. With 4 bases removed from V and 0 bases from J, the gap between germline ends came to 10 bases. Germline values: CDR1 KGHSH, CDR2 LQKENI. This CDR3 has 15 amino acids. This CDR3 is CASSRAGDSNQPQHF. CDR3 nucleotide sequence: TGTGCCAGCTCACGAGCCGGGGATAGCAATCAGCCCCAGCATTTT.

This clone is a singleton in its sample. The gene calls are TRBV7-9 and TRBJ1-2, with 7 bases that match TRBD1. CDR3 length: 14 residues. CDR1 SEHNR and CDR2 FQNEAQ come from the germline V gene (reference sequence). The ends lost 6 bases at V and 2 bases at J; junction bases unmatched: 6. The CDR3 protein is CASSRQGGNYGYTF. In DNA, the CDR3 is TGTGCCAGCAGTCGACAGGGAGGCAACTATGGCTACACCTTC.

The V and J genes are TRBV28 and TRBJ2-1, with D hard to call. The CDR3 consists of 13 residues. Germline V lookup: CDR1 MDHEN, CDR2 SYDVKM. V lost 5 bases, J lost 9 bases, and 14 bases lay in between. The CDR3 sequence: CASSLGTPGEQFF. The CDR3 bases are TGTGCCAGCAGTCTTGGAACCCCCGGTGAGCAGTTCTTC.

The chain recombines TRBV7-2 with TRBJ2-1; possibly TRBD2 for D (5 bases). The CDR3 covers 15 residues. Germline V gene lookup returns CDR1 SGHTA and CDR2 FQGNSA. Trimming took off 4 bases at V and 3 bases at J, with 13 bases between the two ends. The CDR3 coding sequence is TGTGCCAGCAGCTGGCTGGAGCGGTACTACAATGAGCAGTTCTTC. This sequence encodes CASSWLERYYNEQFF.

The chain joins TRBV5-1 to TRBJ1-2; 7 nucleotides match TRBD1. This CDR3 is built from 14 residues. CDR1 SGHRS and CDR2 YFSETQ come from the germline V gene. V shed 4 bases and J 2 bases; nucleotides not matched to a gene: 5. The DNA for the CDR3 is TGCGCCAGCAGCCTCCCGGGACAGAACTATGGCTACACCTTC. Translating gives CASSLPGQNYGYTF. Together with reference TRBV5-1 and TRBJ1-2, the CDR3 gives the full variable domain: KAGVTQTPRYLIKTRGQQVTLSCSPISGHRSVSWYQQTPGQGLQFLFEYFSETQRNKGNFPGRFSGRQFSNSRSEMNVSTLELGDSALYLCASSLPGQNYGYTFGSGTRLTVV.

The chain joins TRBV7-2 to TRBJ1-2; the D is unclear. Trimming pared 3 bases from V and 5 bases from J, leaving 13 bases between. The CDR3 runs to 14 residues. CDR1 and CDR2 from the germline V gene are SGHTA and FQGNSA. CDR3 sequence (DNA): TGTGCCAGCAGCTTCGTAACAGCTCAGTATGGCTACACCTTC. Its protein product is CASSFVTAQYGYTF.

The V call is TRBV2, the J call TRBJ2-7; 9 bases fit TRBD1. The CDR3 is 14 residues long. Looked up from germline, CDR1 is SNHLY and CDR2 is FYNNEI. V shed 8 bases, J shed 6 bases, and the junction held 11 bases outside the gene matches. This CDR3 reads CASRDRDSVGEQYF. Written as DNA, the CDR3 is TGTGCCAGCCGGGACAGGGACTCCGTCGGCGAGCAGTACTTC.